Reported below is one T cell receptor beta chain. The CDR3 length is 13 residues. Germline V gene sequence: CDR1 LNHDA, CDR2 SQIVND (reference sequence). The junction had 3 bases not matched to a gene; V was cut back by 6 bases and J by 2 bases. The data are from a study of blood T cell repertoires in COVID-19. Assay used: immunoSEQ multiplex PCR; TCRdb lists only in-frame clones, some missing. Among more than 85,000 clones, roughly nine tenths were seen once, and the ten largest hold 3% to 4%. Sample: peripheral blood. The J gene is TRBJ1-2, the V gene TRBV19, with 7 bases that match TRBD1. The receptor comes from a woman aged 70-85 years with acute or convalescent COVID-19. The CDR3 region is CASRPTGNYGYTF. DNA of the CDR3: TGTGCCAGTAGGCCGACAGGGAACTATGGCTACACCTTC.